The 21 T cell receptor beta chains below were found in one sample sequenced in a study of blood T cell repertoires in COVID-19. TCRdb's copy holds only in-frame clones and misses some; the assay was immunoSEQ multiplex PCR. The data contain approximately 270,000 clones, roughly 88% of them singletons. The sample taken for sequencing was peripheral blood. All receptors derive from a human donor with COVID-19, enrolled during active disease. The donor label of this sample is uncertain.

CDR3 nucleotides: TGTGCCAGCAGACAGGGCGTCAAGCCCCAGCATTTT. It yields the protein CASRQGVKPQHF. The gene calls are TRBV12-3 or TRBV12-4 and TRBJ1-5, with D perhaps TRBD1 (6 bases). V was clipped by 6 bases and J by 8 bases, with 11 bases between them. The CDR3 extends over 12 amino acids.

The chain couples TRBV30 to TRBJ2-7, with D possibly TRBD1 on 6 matching bases. From germline, CDR1 is GTSNPN and CDR2 SVGIG (reference sequence). V was clipped by 7 bases and J by 3 bases, with 13 bases between them. The CDR3 runs 12 residues. CDR3 in DNA: TGTGCCTATACCAGGGGTCGCTACGAGCAGTACTTC. It translates to CAYTRGRYEQYF.

The genes are TRBV5-1 and TRBJ2-7, with 7 bases identical to TRBD2. Unmatched junction bases numbered 6, after V lost 0 bases and J lost 3 bases. The V gene's germline CDR1 is SGHRS and CDR2 YFSETQ. This CDR3 region has 15 residues. CDR3 amino acids: CASSLAASGYYEQYF. CDR3 nucleotide sequence: TGCGCCAGCAGCTTGGCGGCTAGCGGATACTACGAGCAGTACTTC.

This chain joins TRBV5-4 and TRBJ1-6; 8 bases map to TRBD1. V lost 4 bases to trimming and J lost 1 base; unmatched junction nucleotides: 4. This CDR3 is built from 16 residues. The germline CDR1 and CDR2 sequences are SGHNT and YYREEE (reference sequence). The CDR3 bases are TGTGCCAGCAGCCCTCGACAGGGGTCCTATAATTCACCCCTCCACTTT. This gives the protein CASSPRQGSYNSPLHF.

The chain is built from TRBV4-3 and TRBJ2-7, with D perhaps TRBD1 (5 bases). V was pared by 4 bases and J by 3 bases, with 13 bases between. The germline CDR1 and CDR2 sequences are LGHNA and YSLEER. The CDR3 covers 14 residues. For the CDR3, the DNA is TGCGCCAGCAGCCTTTCCCAGGGCCACTACGAGCAGTACTTC. It codes for CASSLSQGHYEQYF.

This chain connects TRBV11-2 to TRBJ1-5, with a tentative D call TRBD1 (5 bases). CDR1 is SGHAT and CDR2 is FQNNGV in the germline V gene. The V end was cut by 5 bases, the J end by 6 bases, with 11 bases between. This CDR3 is 13 amino acids long. The CDR3 DNA follows: TGTGCCAGCAGCCCCGGGGGGAGTCAGCCCCAGCATTTT. Translating it yields CASSPGGSQPQHF. The variable domain in full, completed from reference TRBV11-2 and TRBJ1-5, reads EAGVAQSPRYKIIEKRQSVAFWCNPISGHATLYWYQQILGQGPKLLIQFQNNGVVDDSQLPKDRFSAERLKGVDSTLKIQPAKLEDSAVYLCASSPGGSQPQHFGDGTRLSIL.

The chain recombines TRBV6-6 with TRBJ1-1; D not certain. This CDR3 has 12 residues. Germline values: CDR1 MNHNY, CDR2 SVGAGI (reference sequence). The V end lost 6 bases, the J end lost 0 bases, and 5 bases lay between the germline ends. CDR3 nucleotides: TGTGCCAGCAGCCCAATGAACACTGAAGCTTTCTTT. As protein: CASSPMNTEAFF.

This clone has just a few counts. The chain joins TRBV28 to TRBJ1-2; TRBD1 might be the D (6 bases). Trimming pared 6 bases from V and 3 bases from J, leaving 20 bases between. CDR1 and CDR2 (germline): MDHEN, SYDVKM. There are 16 residues in the CDR3. The CDR3, as DNA: TGTGCCAGCAGGGGACCGCGGGGGGGGCAATACTATGGCTACACCTTC. It is translated as CASRGPRGGQYYGYTF.

This clone was counted a single time. The chain joins TRBV3-1 (or the pseudogene TRBV3-2) to TRBJ2-2; 13 positions agree with TRBD2. Germline values: CDR1 LGHDT, CDR2 YNNKEL (reference sequence). This CDR3 is built from 16 residues. J gave up 7 bases and V 6 bases, and 8 bases lay outside the gene matches. This chain's CDR3 is CASSSFRLAGGGELFF. The CDR3 DNA sequence: TGTGCCAGCAGTAGCTTTCGACTAGCGGGAGGCGGGGAGCTGTTTTTT.

This chain joins TRBV18 and TRBJ1-6; possible D gene TRBD1, 5 bases. CDR3 length: 16 amino acids. From germline, CDR1 is KGHSH and CDR2 LQKENI. V lost 3 bases and J 7 bases, leaving 16 bases between the germline ends. CDR3 nucleotide sequence: TGTGCCAGCTCACCGCGTGGGGGGGAGCCCAATTCACCCCTCCACTTT. Protein sequence: CASSPRGGEPNSPLHF.

This clone is a singleton in its sample. The rearrangement uses TRBV28 and TRBJ1-2; tentative D call: TRBD1 (5 bases). Between the trimmed V and J ends, which lost 11 bases and 2 bases, there was a span of 12 bases. CDR1 and CDR2 from the germline V gene are MDHEN and SYDVKM. The CDR3 sequence is 12 residues long. The CDR3 reads CAGGGRNYGYTF. In nucleotides, the CDR3 is TGTGCCGGGGGAGGGAGAAACTATGGCTACACCTTC.

The chain combines TRBV6-5 with TRBJ2-5; D is possibly TRBD2 (5 bases). CDR1 MNHEY and CDR2 SVGAGI come from the germline V gene. V was shortened by 8 bases and J by 1 base, with 8 bases between the two germline ends. The CDR3 loop spans 12 amino acids. CDR3 in amino acids: CASGTSQETQYF. CDR3 DNA: TGTGCCAGCGGTACTAGCCAAGAGACCCAGTACTTC.

In this sample, this clone turned up once. The same CDR3 also results from other DNA sequences found in this sample. The CDR3 is CASSRDRGDQPQHF. The DNA for the CDR3 is TGTGCCAGCAGTCGGGACAGGGGAGATCAGCCCCAGCATTTT. The chain recombines TRBV28 with TRBJ1-5; the match to TRBD1 covers 10 bases. CDR1 is MDHEN and CDR2 is SYDVKM in the germline V gene. J gave up 5 bases and V 5 bases, and 3 bases lay outside the gene matches. This CDR3 is 14 amino acids long.

The chain links TRBV4-3 to TRBJ1-1, with D possibly being TRBD1 (5 bases). The germline V gene has CDR1 LGHNA and CDR2 YSLEER. Trimming pared 0 bases from V and 10 bases from J, leaving 15 bases between. The CDR3 contains 14 residues. The CDR3: CASSQERGSWGAFF. CDR3 sequence (DNA): TGCGCCAGCAGCCAAGAAAGGGGCTCTTGGGGAGCTTTCTTT.

In its sample, this clone was seen a few times. The V and J genes are TRBV10-2 and TRBJ1-2; 8 bases fit TRBD1. The CDR3 totals 14 residues. Trimming removed 6 bases from V and 9 bases from J; junction bases left unmatched: 12. Germline CDR1 and CDR2: WSHSY and SAAADI. The chain's CDR3 is CASRGGQGLGSYTF. In DNA form, the CDR3 reads TGCGCCAGCAGAGGTGGACAGGGCCTTGGTAGCTACACCTTC.

This clone came up once. The chain recombines TRBV5-1 with TRBJ1-2; 7 positions agree with TRBD1. This CDR3 comprises 15 residues. Germline CDR1 and CDR2: SGHRS and YFSETQ. V was pared by 5 bases and J by 5 bases, with 12 bases of the junction left unmatched. The CDR3 reads CASRGTGAAPYGYTF. In DNA form, the CDR3 reads TGCGCCAGCAGGGGAACAGGGGCCGCTCCGTATGGCTACACCTTC.

The rearrangement joins TRBV6-1 to TRBJ2-1; a weak D match, TRBD2 (5 bases). The CDR3 sequence is 15 residues long. The V end was cut by 3 bases, the J end by 2 bases, with 11 bases between. The germline V gene encodes CDR1 MNHNS and CDR2 SASEGT. In DNA, the CDR3 is TGTGCCAGCAGTGAGGGAGAGCGGACCTACAATGAGCAGTTCTTC. Protein sequence: CASSEGERTYNEQFF.

The chain joins TRBV3-1 (or the pseudogene TRBV3-2) to TRBJ1-5; no firm D call. The CDR3 length is 14 residues. V was shortened by 3 bases and J by 7 bases, with 13 bases between the two germline ends. CDR1 is LGHDT, CDR2 YNNKEL, per germline (reference sequence). The CDR3 here is CASSQFIERQPQHF. For the CDR3, the DNA is TGTGCCAGCAGCCAGTTCATCGAACGGCAGCCCCAGCATTTT.

This chain uses TRBV2 with TRBJ2-7; 7 positions match TRBD2. The V gene's germline CDR1 is SNHLY and CDR2 FYNNEI. V shed 4 bases, J shed 3 bases, and the junction held 6 bases outside the gene matches. CDR3 length: 14 residues. For the CDR3, the DNA is TGTGCCAGCAGTGGAGGCGGGAGAGGCTACGAGCAGTACTTC. Translation gives CASSGGGRGYEQYF.

The chain has TRBV29-1 and TRBJ1-1; D unclear. CDR1 is SQVTM and CDR2 is ANQGSEA in the germline V gene. Deletions cut 4 bases from V and 4 bases from J, with 7 bases between. The CDR3 is made up of 11 amino acids. CDR3 DNA: TGCAGCGTTGTTTTCAGCACTGAAGCTTTCTTT. Translation gives CSVVFSTEAFF.

The V and J genes are TRBV19 and TRBJ1-1, with 7 positions matching TRBD1. V was pared by 7 bases and J by 4 bases, with 15 bases of the junction left unmatched. The germline gives CDR1 LNHDA, CDR2 SQIVND (reference sequence). The CDR3 contains 16 residues. The CDR3 loop reads CASTLTGYKVGTEAFF. CDR3 DNA: TGTGCCAGTACCTTGACAGGGTATAAGGTTGGCACTGAAGCTTTCTTT.